This TCR beta chain was documented in a study of T cell responses to AZD1222 COVID-19 vaccine. Study-level results: Only a handful of AZD1222 recipients tested seropositive at baseline.

Second-dose timings of about 4 or about 12 weeks were pooled. Profiling relied on immunoSEQ multiplex PCR, and the TCRdb table lists in-frame clones only, not all of them. Among some 140,000 clones listed, approximately 92% were seen once. Germline V gene data show CDR1 as MGHRA and CDR2 as YSYEKL. The V gene lost 1 base and the J gene lost 8 bases, with 14 bases spanning the gap. This CDR3 comprises 15 residues. This clone was recorded once. The antigen remains unidentified. The TCR was taken from an adult who received the AZD1222 COVID-19 vaccine. The chain employs TRBV4-1 and TRBJ2-2; D not certain. Material: peripheral blood, obtained 28 days after the second AZD1222 dose. The CDR3: CASSQGVTTSGELFF. CDR3 bases: TGCGCCAGCAGCCAAGGGGTCACCACCTCTGGGGAGCTGTTTTTT.